This TCR beta chain was sequenced in a study of T-cell reconstitution after alpha-beta-depleted transplantation in children. Many counts were recorded for this clonotype. Its specificity is unknown. The germline CDR1 and CDR2 sequences are SSHAT and FNYEAQ (reference sequence). With 2 bases clipped from V and 7 bases from J, the junction kept 9 bases outside the gene matches. CDR3 length: 15 amino acids. Unique molecular identifiers featured in how the TCRbeta library was prepared. MiXCR, run by TCRdb on the PCR reads, gives a single entry per CDR3 protein. The table has fewer than 750,000 distinct CDR3 sequences, 20% to 25% seen once. Study-wide findings and caveats: At around two months after transplant, the alpha-beta T cells were reportedly derived from several hundred expanded clones that came from non-depleted graft cells. By one year post-transplant, T-cell counts and diversity largely arose from T cells that were newly produced.

The TCR was taken from a boy younger than two who had a stem cell transplant for acute myeloid leukemia, so the T cells may come from the graft donor. V gene TRBV7-7 combines with J gene TRBJ2-3, with TRBD2 identical over 7 bases. The sequencing here drew on PBMCs, mostly from graft donor cells, taken 360 days after TCRalphabeta/CD19-depleted stem cell transplant. The CDR3 DNA reads as TGTGCCAGCAGCTTACAAGCGGGGCCAGGGAATACGCAGTATTTT. Translation: CASSLQAGPGNTQYF.